The 27 T cell receptor beta chains given below trace back to one sample, sequenced in a study of early T cells in non-severe SARS-CoV-2 infection. TCRdb redid the calling of the 5' RACE reads with MiXCR, one entry per CDR3 protein. The table lists about 66,000 distinct CDR3 sequences, less than 9.5% of them singletons, with approximately 3% in the top ten. The sequencing sample was made of whole blood. All receptors come from an adult who was a healthcare worker with PCR-confirmed SARS-CoV-2 infection or an uninfected control (not recorded which).

This clonotype has more than one count but fewer than ten. This sequence joins TRBV2 and TRBJ1-2; D is undetermined. The CDR3 is 15 amino acids. The V end was cut by 2 bases, the J end by 4 bases, with 14 bases between. Germline CDR1 reads SNHLY; CDR2 reads FYNNEI. In DNA, the CDR3 is TGTGCCAGCAGTGAATTTGGGTTCCCGACCTATGGCTACACCTTC. Translation gives CASSEFGFPTYGYTF.

This clonotype was seen a few times. The chain links TRBV30 to TRBJ1-5, with D possibly being TRBD1 (6 bases). V was trimmed by 7 bases and J by 6 bases, leaving 16 bases between them. This CDR3 has 13 residues. Germline V gene lookup returns CDR1 GTSNPN and CDR2 SVGIG (reference sequence). In DNA form, the CDR3 reads TGTGCCTACCAAAAGGGGGTTGGTCAGCCCCAGCATTTT. Residues: CAYQKGVGQPQHF.

In its sample, this clonotype was seen many times. This chain joins TRBV7-2 and TRBJ2-5; D unresolved. Germline CDR1 reads SGHTA; CDR2 reads FQGNSA. The CDR3 runs 14 residues. Trimming took off 5 bases at V and 5 bases at J, with 15 bases between the two ends. The CDR3, as DNA: TGTGCCAGCAGCCCCGCGCCGGCTCGGGAGACCCAGTACTTC. This translates into CASSPAPARETQYF.

This chain links TRBV18 with TRBJ1-2; 7 nucleotides align to TRBD1. The V segment lost 5 bases and the J segment 4 bases; nucleotides outside the gene matches: 10. From germline, CDR1 is KGHSH and CDR2 LQKENI. The CDR3 has 15 amino acids. The CDR3, as DNA: TGTGCCAGCTCAACCGGACAGGCTCGTGTCTATGGCTACACCTTC. This gives the protein CASSTGQARVYGYTF.

This clonotype showed up just a few times. The rearrangement links TRBV11-3 to TRBJ2-1, with 7 bases lining up with TRBD2. With V trimmed by 1 base and J by 4 bases, 7 bases remained unmatched. CDR3 length: 16 amino acids. Germline-derived CDR1 and CDR2 are SGHNT and YENEEA. This chain's CDR3 is CASSLGRTSSYNEQFF. As DNA, the CDR3 is TGTGCCAGCAGCTTAGGCCGGACTAGTTCTTACAATGAGCAGTTCTTC. Full variable domain (missing parts from reference TRBV11-3 and TRBJ2-1): EAGVVQSPRYKIIEKKQPVAFWCNPISGHNTLYWYLQNLGQGPELLIRYENEEAVDDSQLPKDRFSAERLKGVDSTLKIQPAELGDSAVYLCASSLGRTSSYNEQFFGPGTRLTVL.

The chain joins TRBV11-3 to TRBJ2-1; TRBD1 or TRBD2 may be the D gene (5 bases each). CDR3 size: 15 residues. The germline V and J ends were trimmed by 4 bases and 9 bases, with 19 bases remaining between them. Per the germline V gene, CDR1 is SGHNT and CDR2 is YENEEA. CDR3 nucleotides: TGTGCCAGCAGCTCAACCGGGACGGACGCTCCTGAGCAGTTCTTC. Protein product: CASSSTGTDAPEQFF.

This clonotype showed up many times. V usage is TRBV6-5 and J usage is TRBJ2-7; TRBD1 or TRBD2 may be the D gene (5 bases each). CDR3 length equals 16 residues. V was trimmed by 0 bases and J by 0 bases, leaving 12 bases between them. Germline CDR1 is MNHEY and CDR2 is SVGAGI. CDR3 residues: CASSYSRWGSSYEQYF. CDR3 nucleotide sequence: TGTGCCAGCAGTTACTCCCGCTGGGGGAGCTCCTACGAGCAGTACTTC.

This sequence joins TRBV6-5 and TRBJ1-3; 7 nucleotides match TRBD1. This CDR3 spans 16 amino acids. Trimming took 6 bases from V and 1 from J; bases not matched to a gene: 9. The germline gives CDR1 MNHEY, CDR2 SVGAGI. CDR3 bases: TGTGCCAGCAGGCCCCACAGGGGAGGATCTGGAAACACCATATATTTT. Encoded protein: CASRPHRGGSGNTIYF.

This clonotype was picked up many times. The gene calls are TRBV12-3 or TRBV12-4 and TRBJ2-7; 11 nucleotides agree with TRBD2. The CDR3 loop spans 19 amino acids. J was trimmed by 1 base and V by 3 bases; bases with no gene match: 14. The CDR3 sequence: CASSFDRYSGRALSYEQYF. CDR3 DNA: TGTGCCAGCAGTTTCGATCGGTATAGCGGGAGGGCCTTATCCTACGAGCAGTACTTC.

This clonotype was picked up many times. This rearrangement joins TRBV11-2 to TRBJ2-3, with a tentative D call TRBD2 (6 bases). Germline CDR1 is SGHAT and CDR2 is FQNNGV. Trimming removed 6 bases at V and 11 bases at J, with 27 bases between. CDR3 length equals 16 residues. The CDR3 DNA is TGTGCCAGCAGTGGAGGGGCGGGGACCGTCCCCTGGGGGCAGTATTTT. Translated: CASSGGAGTVPWGQYF.

The chain has TRBV12-3 or TRBV12-4 and TRBJ1-1, with 12 positions matching TRBD1. The CDR3 length is 15 residues. V dropped 4 bases and J dropped 3; count of bases not matched to a gene: 3. The CDR3 DNA is TGTGCCAGCAGTTCCAGGGACAGGGGGCACACTGAAGCTTTCTTT. It yields the protein CASSSRDRGHTEAFF.

This clonotype was found a few times. As DNA, the CDR3 is TGTGCCAGCAGTGAAGCGAGGATGCCCCAGCATTTT. As protein: CASSEARMPQHF. The genes are TRBV2 and TRBJ1-5; D is unresolved. The CDR3 totals 12 residues. V was trimmed by 0 bases and J by 9 bases, leaving 6 bases between them. CDR1 and CDR2 from the germline V gene are SNHLY and FYNNEI. Full variable domain (remainder filled in from reference TRBV2 and TRBJ1-5): EPEVTQTPSHQVTQMGQEVILRCVPISNHLYFYWYRQILGQKVEFLVSFYNNEISEKSEIFDDQFSVERPDGSNFTLKIRSTKLEDSAMYFCASSEARMPQHFGDGTRLSIL.

This clonotype was counted only a few times. J is TRBJ1-3 and V is TRBV4-3; D gene uncertain. The V end was cut by 2 bases, the J end by 4 bases, with 12 bases between. The CDR3 is 15 amino acids. Germline V lookup: CDR1 LGHNA, CDR2 YSLEER. CDR3 region: CASSQLKGIGNTIYF. For the CDR3, the DNA is TGCGCCAGCAGCCAACTAAAAGGGATCGGAAACACCATATATTTT.

At least ten counts were recorded for this clonotype. This chain joins TRBV19 and TRBJ1-4; D is undetermined. V was clipped by 9 bases and J by 6 bases, with 14 bases between them. Germline values: CDR1 LNHDA, CDR2 SQIVND (reference sequence). CDR3 size: 13 residues. CDR3 residues: CASSDEVYEKLFF. CDR3 DNA: TGTGCCAGCAGCGATGAGGTATATGAAAAACTGTTTTTT.

This clonotype has more than one count but fewer than ten. The V gene is TRBV3-1, the J gene TRBJ2-7, with D unclear. Germline assignment: CDR1 LGHDT and CDR2 YNNKEL (reference sequence). Deletions cut 4 bases from V and 6 bases from J, with 19 bases between. The CDR3 runs to 15 residues. As DNA, the CDR3 is TGTGCCAGCAGCCTAGCTGTACGGAGCCCTTCCGAGCAGTACTTC. It translates to CASSLAVRSPSEQYF.

This clonotype was seen a few times. The CDR3 spells CASSLRLENEQFF. The CDR3 DNA follows: TGTGCCAGCAGTTTAAGACTAGAGAATGAGCAGTTCTTC. The chain links TRBV27 to TRBJ2-1, with a tentative D call TRBD2 (6 bases). V gave up 2 bases and J gave up 7 bases, with 9 bases separating them. This CDR3 spans 13 amino acids. Germline V gives CDR1 MNHEY, CDR2 SMNVEV (reference sequence).

The V and J genes are TRBV10-3 and TRBJ2-5, with TRBD2 matching over 7 bases. With 8 bases clipped from V and 4 bases from J, the junction kept 4 bases outside the gene matches. The CDR3 totals 12 residues. The germline V gene encodes CDR1 ENHRY and CDR2 SYGVKD. CDR3 sequence reads: CAILGGGETQYF. CDR3 coding DNA: TGTGCCATCCTGGGGGGGGGAGAGACCCAGTACTTC.

The J gene is TRBJ2-3, the V gene TRBV2; D not certain. This CDR3 is 12 amino acids long. Per the germline V gene, CDR1 is SNHLY and CDR2 is FYNNEI. Trimming removed 6 bases from V and 6 bases from J, with 10 bases in between. The CDR3 loop is CASRKETDTQYF. The CDR3 DNA follows: TGTGCCAGCAGGAAGGAGACCGATACGCAGTATTTT.

This clonotype was seen many times. V usage is TRBV6-6 and J usage is TRBJ2-7; D may be TRBD1 (5 bases). The CDR3 consists of 14 residues. Germline V lookup: CDR1 MNHNY, CDR2 SVGAGI (reference sequence). V lost 1 base, J lost 2 bases, and 9 bases lay in between. The DNA of the CDR3 is TGTGCCAGCAGTTACTGGCGGACAACCTACGAGCAGTACTTC. Protein product: CASSYWRTTYEQYF.

This clonotype was found a few times. This chain connects TRBV4-1 to TRBJ2-2, with 8 bases fitting TRBD2. The germline gives CDR1 MGHRA, CDR2 YSYEKL. The CDR3 totals 15 residues. J lost 7 bases, V lost 0 bases, and 4 bases had no gene match. The CDR3 spells CASSQEGAGVGELFF. The CDR3 DNA reads TGCGCCAGCAGCCAAGAAGGAGCGGGAGTCGGGGAGCTGTTTTTT.

There are many counts of this clonotype. This rearrangement joins TRBV15 to TRBJ1-6; D remains ambiguous. Per the germline V gene, CDR1 is LNHNV and CDR2 is YYDKDF (reference sequence). This CDR3 contains 12 residues. The V end was cut by 4 bases, the J end by 9 bases, with 7 bases between. CDR3 in DNA: TGTGCCACCAGCAAGACATCTTCACCCCTCCACTTT. Translation gives CATSKTSSPLHF.

This clonotype turned up a few times. The chain combines TRBV7-2 with TRBJ1-2, with D uncertain. The V end was cut by 0 bases, the J end by 1 base, with 6 bases between. The CDR3 contains 14 residues. Per germline, CDR1 SGHTA and CDR2 FQGNSA. CDR3 in amino acids: CASSLAGYNYGYTF. The CDR3 bases are TGTGCCAGCAGCTTAGCTGGCTATAACTATGGCTACACCTTC.

Judged by abundance, this clonotype is medium-sized. The V call is TRBV7-9, the J call TRBJ1-6; D not certain. V lost 3 bases and J 5 bases, leaving 8 bases between the germline ends. This CDR3 region has 14 residues. Germline-derived CDR1 and CDR2 are SEHNR and FQNEAQ (reference sequence). The CDR3 is CASSFGRDNSPLHF. DNA of the CDR3: TGTGCCAGCAGCTTCGGCAGAGATAATTCACCCCTCCACTTT.

This sequence joins TRBV5-5 and TRBJ2-7; TRBD2 is a possible D gene (6 bases). The CDR3 length is 14 residues. CDR1 and CDR2 (germline): SGHKS, YYEKEE (reference sequence). The V end was cut by 4 bases, the J end by 2 bases, with 13 bases between. The CDR3 DNA sequence: TGTGCCAGCAGCGCGGGGACTTACCCCTACGAGCAGTACTTC. Protein sequence: CASSAGTYPYEQYF. Combining the CDR3 with reference TRBV5-5 and TRBJ2-7 gives the whole variable domain DAGVTQSPTHLIKTRGQQVTLRCSPISGHKSVSWYQQVLGQGPQFIFQYYEKEERGRGNFPDRFSARQFPNYSSELNVNALLLGDSALYLCASSAGTYPYEQYFGPGTRLTVT.

A remark on this clonotype: This may stem from a read error, because a much larger clone lies one nucleotide away. The chain links TRBV7-3 to TRBJ1-1; D is unresolved. The CDR3 runs to 13 residues. Looked up from germline, CDR1 is SGHTA and CDR2 is FQGTGA. Trimming shortened V by 6 bases and J by 3 bases, and 11 bases separated the two germline ends. The CDR3 spells CASSLRRDTEAFF. The CDR3 bases are TGTGCCAGCAGTCTCCGAAGGGACACTGAAGCTTTCTTT.

The chain recombines TRBV30 with TRBJ1-2; possibly TRBD1 for D (5 bases). The germline gives CDR1 GTSNPN, CDR2 SVGIG (reference sequence). The CDR3 loop spans 13 amino acids. The V and J ends lost 5 bases and 4 bases respectively, with 14 bases between them. CDR3: CAWSPGRVYGYTF. The CDR3 coding sequence is TGTGCCTGGTCGCCAGGGAGGGTCTATGGCTACACCTTC.

J is TRBJ2-1 and V is TRBV28; D gene uncertain. CDR1 and CDR2 (germline): MDHEN, SYDVKM. The CDR3 spans 15 residues. V was cut by 6 bases and J by 7 bases, with 19 bases left in between. CDR3: CASRPERTPWNEQFF. The CDR3 nucleotides read TGTGCCAGCAGACCAGAACGGACCCCTTGGAATGAGCAGTTCTTC.